Reported below is one TCR beta chain. This entry comes from a study of control samples from healthy donors and cancer patients. TCRdb's copy holds only in-frame clones and misses some; the assay was immunoSEQ multiplex PCR. Of approximately 94,000 clones in the sample, roughly 87% were seen once. The CDR3 is 15 amino acids. The V end lost 6 bases, the J end lost 6 bases, and 17 bases lay between the germline ends. CDR1 MNHNY and CDR2 SVGAGI come from the germline V gene (reference sequence). Material: blood. The V call is TRBV6-6, the J call TRBJ2-2, with a weak D call TRBD2 (5 bases). The clonotype comes from a woman between 50 and 59 years old in good health. For the CDR3, the DNA is TGTGCCAGCAGGCCGCGCCTTACTAGATCCGGGGAGCTGTTTTTT. Protein sequence: CASRPRLTRSGELFF.